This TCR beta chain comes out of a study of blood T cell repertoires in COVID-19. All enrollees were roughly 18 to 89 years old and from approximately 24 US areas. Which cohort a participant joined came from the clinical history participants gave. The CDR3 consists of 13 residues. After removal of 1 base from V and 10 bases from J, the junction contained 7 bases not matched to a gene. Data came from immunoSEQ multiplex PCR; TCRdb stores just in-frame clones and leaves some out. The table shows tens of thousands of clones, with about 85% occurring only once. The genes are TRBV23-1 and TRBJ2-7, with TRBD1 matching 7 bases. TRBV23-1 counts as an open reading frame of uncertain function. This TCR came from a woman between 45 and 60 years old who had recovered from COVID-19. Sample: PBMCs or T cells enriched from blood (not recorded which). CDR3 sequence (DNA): TGCGCCAGCAGTCAATTAGCAGGGACAGAACAGTACTTC. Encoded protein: CASSQLAGTEQYF.